This T cell receptor (beta chain) was sequenced during a study of shared clonotypes between healthy human individuals. The wider study: Each donor's CD8 memory used one plate, CD8 naive two, each CD4 subset three. General observations from the study: Shared clonotypes across all four donors exceeded non-shared ones in generation probability. Generally, estimated richness proved larger in naive subsets than it did in memory subsets.

Notes on this clone: Its antigen is currently unknown.

The CDR3 has 17 residues. J gave up 7 bases and V 6 bases, and 14 bases lay outside the gene matches. CDR1 is WSHSY, CDR2 SAAADI, per germline. CD45RO-negative, CCR7-positively selected cells formed the naive CD8 fraction, excluding terminally differentiated effector memory CD45RA+ cells. Assay execution proceeded at the deep level. The protocol was immunoSEQ multiplex PCR, while the TCRdb copy is restricted to in-frame clones and leaves out a portion. The sample holds about 2.1 million clones, under 95% seen once. This clonotype was obtained from a man aged 18 to 30 in good health. Some clones in this sample may be carry-over from other donors' samples. Material for sequencing was naive CD8+ T cells from PBMCs. The genes are TRBV10-2 and TRBJ2-7, with TRBD2 identical over 14 bases. In DNA, the CDR3 is TGCGCCAGCAGCTCAGAGATCAGACTAGCGGGAGGGGAAGAGCAGTACTTC. Its translation is CASSSEIRLAGGEEQYF.